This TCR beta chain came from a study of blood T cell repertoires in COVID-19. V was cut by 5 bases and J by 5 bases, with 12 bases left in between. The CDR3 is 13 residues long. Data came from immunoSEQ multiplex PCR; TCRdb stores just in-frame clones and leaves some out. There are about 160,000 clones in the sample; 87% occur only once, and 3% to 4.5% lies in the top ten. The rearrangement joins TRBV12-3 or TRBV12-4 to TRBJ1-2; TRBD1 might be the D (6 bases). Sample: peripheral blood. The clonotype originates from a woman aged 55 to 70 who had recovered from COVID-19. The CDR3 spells CASSRDILYGYTF. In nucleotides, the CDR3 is TGTGCCAGCAGTAGGGACATCTTATATGGCTACACCTTC.